Below are 30 T cell receptor beta chains sequenced from a single sample in a study of CD8 T cells in ankylosing spondylitis. From the 5' RACE reads, TCRdb called clonotypes with MiXCR, one entry per CDR3 protein. This sample has 150,000 to 200,000 distinct CDR3 sequences, with around 10% found just once. The sample consisted of blood, either unsorted or a sorted T cell fraction (not recorded which). Every receptor here comes from a male donor with ankylosing spondylitis or in good health (not recorded which).

This clonotype was detected once. This chain links TRBV30 with TRBJ1-6; the D is unclear. V was cut by 5 bases and J by 8 bases, with 13 bases left in between. The CDR3 length is 13 residues. Germline V gene data show CDR1 as GTSNPN and CDR2 as SVGIG (reference sequence). The CDR3 DNA sequence: TGTGCCTGGCTTGGTGGCCCGGATTCACCCCTCCACTTT. Translated: CAWLGGPDSPLHF. The whole variable domain, filled in from reference TRBV30 and TRBJ1-6, reads SQTIHQWPATLVQPVGSPLSLECTVEGTSNPNLYWYRQAAGRGLQLLFYSVGIGQISSEVPQNLSASRPQDRQFILSSKKLLLSDSGFYLCAWLGGPDSPLHFGNGTRLTVT.

Only a few counts were recorded for this clonotype. V usage is TRBV10-3 and J usage is TRBJ2-7; 8 bases are a match to TRBD1. The CDR3 extends over 14 amino acids. Germline CDR1 is ENHRY and CDR2 is SYGVKD. V gave up 6 bases and J gave up 6 bases; unmatched junction bases: 10. The DNA of the CDR3 is TGTGCCATCAGCTACACCGACAGGGGCAGCGAGCAGTACTTC. It specifies CAISYTDRGSEQYF.

This clonotype was counted at least ten times. This chain joins TRBV28 and TRBJ2-3; 7 bases map to TRBD2. Germline V gene sequence: CDR1 MDHEN, CDR2 SYDVKM. CDR3 size: 13 residues. V was clipped by 5 bases and J by 7 bases; unmatched bases: 6. CDR3 residues: CASSSGKRNTQYF. The CDR3 DNA reads as TGTGCCAGCAGTAGCGGGAAGAGGAATACGCAGTATTTT.

This clonotype appeared many times. This rearrangement joins TRBV27 to TRBJ1-6; D is unresolved. From germline, CDR1 is MNHEY and CDR2 SMNVEV (reference sequence). V was trimmed by 3 bases and J by 7 bases, leaving 10 bases between them. The CDR3 covers 14 residues. CDR3 amino acids: CASSFRGVNSPLHF. CDR3 DNA: TGTGCCAGCAGTTTCCGCGGGGTGAATTCACCCCTCCACTTT.

The sample holds many counts of this clonotype. The chain has TRBV29-1 and TRBJ1-1; perhaps TRBD1 as D (5 bases). Trimming removed 6 bases at V and 2 bases at J, with 13 bases between. This CDR3 is 13 amino acids long. Germline V gene data show CDR1 as SQVTM and CDR2 as ANQGSEA. CDR3 loop: CSVPGGSNTEAFF. CDR3 DNA: TGCAGCGTCCCCGGGGGGTCCAACACTGAAGCTTTCTTT.

This clonotype occurred many times. The chain carries TRBV3-1 and TRBJ2-2; weak D call: TRBD2 (5 bases). The CDR3 runs 16 residues. V was shortened by 0 bases and J by 0 bases, with 8 bases between the two germline ends. The V gene's germline CDR1 is LGHDT and CDR2 YNNKEL (reference sequence). CDR3: CASSQDPAANTGELFF. The CDR3 DNA reads as TGTGCCAGCAGCCAAGATCCAGCGGCGAACACCGGGGAGCTGTTTTTT.

On this clonotype itself: A much larger clone lies one base from this, so it may be a read error. The chain combines TRBV5-8 with TRBJ2-7; 13 bases agree with TRBD2. Germline V gene lookup returns CDR1 SGHTS and CDR2 YDEGEE. The CDR3 loop spans 16 amino acids. This CDR3 is CAGSSRTSGRTYEQYF. The DNA for the CDR3 is TGTGCCGGCAGCTCGAGGACTAGCGGGAGAACCTACGAGCAGTACTTC.

In this sample, this clonotype turned up a few times. The genes are TRBV5-1 and TRBJ2-7, with 8 positions matching TRBD2. Germline lookup yields CDR1 SGHRS and CDR2 YFSETQ. The V gene end was trimmed by 3 bases and the J gene end by 2 bases; junction bases not matched to a gene: 4. The CDR3 length is 14 residues. The CDR3 DNA is TGCGCCAGCAGCTATAGCGGGAATCCCTACGAGCAGTACTTC. It yields the protein CASSYSGNPYEQYF.

This clonotype was counted at least ten times. V and J are TRBV2 and TRBJ2-2; D is unresolved. The germline gives CDR1 SNHLY, CDR2 FYNNEI. Trimming stripped 11 bases from V and 14 bases from J, with 21 bases between. CDR3 length: 12 residues. CDR3: CAWVIPPTRLFF. The CDR3 DNA follows: TGTGCCTGGGTCATACCCCCTACCAGACTGTTTTTT.

This clonotype has at least ten counts. The rearrangement links TRBV5-1 to TRBJ2-2, with D possibly TRBD2 on 5 matching bases. CDR3 length: 14 residues. Germline CDR1 reads SGHRS; CDR2 reads YFSETQ. V was cut by 6 bases and J by 3 bases, with 12 bases left in between. In DNA, the CDR3 is TGCGCCAGCATCCCGGACTCCTACACCGGGGAGCTGTTTTTT. This sequence encodes CASIPDSYTGELFF.

The chain joins TRBV7-2 to TRBJ2-5; 8 bases align to TRBD1. With 2 bases clipped from V and 1 base from J, the junction kept 3 bases outside the gene matches. CDR1 and CDR2 from the germline V gene are SGHTA and FQGNSA. The CDR3 has 15 residues. CDR3: CASSLRTGFQETQYF. In nucleotides, the CDR3 is TGTGCCAGCAGCTTACGGACAGGGTTCCAAGAGACCCAGTACTTC. Looking up the rest from reference TRBV7-2 and TRBJ2-5 gives the full variable domain: GAGVSQSPSNKVTEKGKDVELRCDPISGHTALYWYRQSLGQGLEFLIYFQGNSAPDKSGLPSDRFSAERTGGSVSTLTIQRTQQEDSAVYLCASSLRTGFQETQYFGPGTRLLVL.

This clonotype showed up many times. The chain recombines TRBV27 with TRBJ2-2; maybe TRBD2 (6 bases). Trimming took 6 bases from V and 7 from J, leaving 15 bases between them. The CDR3 is made up of 14 amino acids. Germline lookup yields CDR1 MNHEY and CDR2 SMNVEV (reference sequence). CDR3 nucleotide sequence: TGTGCCAGCAGACGGGACTCCTTCATCGGGGAGCTGTTTTTT. This codes for CASRRDSFIGELFF.

This clonotype was picked up many times. A read error may produce the germline difference seen at one junction end. The rearrangement joins TRBV5-1 to TRBJ2-2; perhaps TRBD2 as D (6 bases). Germline CDR1 reads SGHRS; CDR2 reads YFSETQ. This CDR3 comprises 15 residues. The CDR3 here is CASSLGGANTGELFF. CDR3 coding DNA: TGTGCCAGCAGCTTGGGCGGGGCGAACACCGGGGAGCTGTTTTTT.

This clonotype was seen repeatedly, ten times or more. CDR3 amino acids: CASSLKGGGTEAFF. The CDR3 nucleotides read TGTGCCAGCAGTTTAAAGGGGGGGGGAACTGAAGCTTTCTTT. The rearrangement uses TRBV12-3 or TRBV12-4 and TRBJ1-1; a possible D gene is TRBD1 (6 bases). This CDR3 is 14 amino acids long. Deletions cut 2 bases from V and 5 bases from J, with 12 bases between.

In this sample, this clonotype turned up a few times. The chain is built from TRBV10-3 and TRBJ2-7; 11 bases agree with TRBD2. Germline trimming cut 2 bases from V and 1 base from J; bases unmatched to any gene: 4. The CDR3 is 16 amino acids. CDR1 and CDR2 (germline): ENHRY, SYGVKD. The CDR3 nucleotides are TGTGCCATCAGTGAGGGGACTAGCGGATCATCCTACGAGCAGTACTTC. Translating it yields CAISEGTSGSSYEQYF.

In its sample, this clonotype was seen many times. The J gene is TRBJ2-5, the V gene TRBV12-3 or TRBV12-4; D possibly corresponds to TRBD2 (5 bases). V lost 7 bases, J lost 2 bases, and 11 bases lay in between. The CDR3 consists of 13 residues. In DNA form, the CDR3 reads TGTGCCAGCAACCTGGACTTTCAAGAGACCCAGTACTTC. It encodes CASNLDFQETQYF.

This clonotype was seen many times. The V and J genes are TRBV25-1 and TRBJ2-7; D gene unclear. This CDR3 spans 11 amino acids. CDR1 is MGHDK, CDR2 SYGVNS, per germline. Trimming shortened V by 4 bases and J by 7 bases, and 8 bases separated the two germline ends. CDR3 amino acids: CASSALLEQYF. Written as DNA, the CDR3 is TGTGCCAGCAGTGCCCTTTTGGAGCAGTACTTC.

The V and J genes are TRBV12-3 or TRBV12-4 and TRBJ1-1; D is unresolved. Deletions cut 6 bases from V and 1 base from J, with 12 bases between. This CDR3 spans 14 amino acids. CDR3 loop: CASSSQEPNTEAFF. In nucleotides, the CDR3 is TGTGCCAGCAGCTCCCAGGAGCCGAACACTGAAGCTTTCTTT.

Many counts were recorded for this clonotype. The CDR3 coding sequence is TGTGCCAGCAGACTAAGCACAGATACGCAGTATTTT. Translated: CASRLSTDTQYF. The chain combines TRBV27 with TRBJ2-3; unclear D gene. CDR1 MNHEY and CDR2 SMNVEV come from the germline V gene (reference sequence). The V gene lost 6 bases and the J gene lost 0 bases, with 4 bases spanning the gap. The CDR3 loop spans 12 amino acids.

At least ten counts were recorded for this clonotype. V gene TRBV11-2 combines with J gene TRBJ1-4; no clear D gene. Germline values: CDR1 SGHAT, CDR2 FQNNGV. V was cut by 1 base and J by 8 bases, with 2 bases left in between. There are 11 residues in the CDR3. The CDR3 sequence: CASSLGEKLFF. The CDR3 bases are TGTGCCAGCAGCTTAGGCGAAAAACTGTTTTTT.

This clonotype has more than one count but fewer than ten. With a much larger clone just one base away, this may be a read error. This chain joins TRBV13 and TRBJ2-7; the D is unclear. The CDR3 length is 11 residues. The V gene's germline CDR1 is PRHDT and CDR2 FYEKMQ (reference sequence). V was clipped by 5 bases and J by 7 bases, with 9 bases between them. DNA for the CDR3: TGTGCCAGCAGCGGCCGGGTTGAGCAGTACTTC. Protein product: CASSGRVEQYF.

This clonotype came up many times. J is TRBJ1-2 and V is TRBV11-2; TRBD1 matches at 9 bases. The germline V gene encodes CDR1 SGHAT and CDR2 FQNNGV. There are 15 residues in the CDR3. The ends lost 1 base at V and 6 bases at J; junction bases unmatched: 6. This CDR3 is CASSLVGDRADGYTF. CDR3 coding DNA: TGTGCCAGCAGCTTAGTGGGGGACAGGGCCGATGGCTACACCTTC.

This clonotype was seen ten or more times. The CDR3 region is CSARSGGTPSYEQYF. The DNA of the CDR3 is TGCAGTGCTAGATCCGGGGGTACTCCCTCCTACGAGCAGTACTTC. This chain links TRBV20-1 with TRBJ2-7; tentative D call: TRBD2 (6 bases). V was shortened by 2 bases and J by 0 bases, with 14 bases between the two germline ends. Per the germline V gene, CDR1 is DFQATT and CDR2 is SNEGSKA (reference sequence). CDR3 size: 15 residues.

This clonotype has ten or more counts. For the CDR3, the DNA is TGCGCCTGCCGACTGGCCTTGGCGGACGATGAGCAGTTCTTC. This codes for CACRLALADDEQFF. This chain uses TRBV5-1 with TRBJ2-1, with D unresolved. CDR1 and CDR2 (germline): SGHRS, YFSETQ. Trimming pared 10 bases from V and 8 bases from J, leaving 22 bases between. This CDR3 spans 14 amino acids.

This clonotype was recorded many times. The rearrangement uses TRBV7-8 and TRBJ2-2; D call uncertain. The CDR3 runs 13 residues. V dropped 6 bases and J dropped 9 bases, with 14 bases sitting between them. Germline CDR1 SGHVS, CDR2 FQNEAQ. The CDR3 nucleotides read TGTGCCAGCAGTCAAGACGAGCTCAGGGAGCTGTTTTTT. Translating it yields CASSQDELRELFF.

This clonotype has ten or more counts. The J gene is TRBJ2-3, the V gene TRBV6-1; D not resolved. V was shortened by 7 bases and J by 0 bases, with 11 bases between the two germline ends. This CDR3 comprises 14 residues. Germline V gives CDR1 MNHNS, CDR2 SASEGT. This CDR3 is CASTSVSSTDTQYF. CDR3 DNA sequence: TGTGCCAGCACCTCGGTGTCTAGCACAGATACGCAGTATTTT.

This clonotype was found many times. The V gene is TRBV5-1, the J gene TRBJ2-5, with a possible D match to TRBD1 (6 bases). Germline-derived CDR1 and CDR2 are SGHRS and YFSETQ. The CDR3 length is 17 residues. The V gene lost 4 bases and the J gene lost 6 bases, with 25 bases spanning the gap. The CDR3 spells CASSLGNTPGVGKTQYF. The DNA for the CDR3 is TGCGCCAGCAGCCTGGGGAACACTCCAGGGGTCGGGAAGACCCAGTACTTC. Drawing the rest from reference TRBV5-1 and TRBJ2-5, the complete variable domain is KAGVTQTPRYLIKTRGQQVTLSCSPISGHRSVSWYQQTPGQGLQFLFEYFSETQRNKGNFPGRFSGRQFSNSRSEMNVSTLELGDSALYLCASSLGNTPGVGKTQYFGPGTRLLVL.

This clonotype was seen repeatedly, ten times or more. This CDR3 reads CSATPLSYEQYF. In DNA form, the CDR3 reads TGCAGTGCTACACCGTTGTCCTACGAGCAGTACTTC. The V call is TRBV20-1, the J call TRBJ2-7, with D unresolved. The length of the CDR3 is 12 residues. CDR1 and CDR2 from the germline V gene are DFQATT and SNEGSKA (reference sequence). Trimming removed 4 bases from V and 1 base from J, with 8 bases in between.

At least ten counts were recorded for this clonotype. The chain recombines TRBV9 with TRBJ2-7, with D unclear. This CDR3 contains 14 residues. Germline loops: CDR1 SGDLS, CDR2 YYNGEE. V lost 0 bases and J lost 2, with 9 bases in between. CDR3 in amino acids: CASSVGGVPYEQYF. Here the CDR3 DNA reads TGTGCCAGCAGCGTAGGTGGGGTTCCCTACGAGCAGTACTTC.

This clonotype was recorded many times. The chain uses TRBV20-1 and TRBJ1-1; no reliable D call. The CDR3 totals 15 residues. V dropped 6 bases and J dropped 1 base, with 18 bases sitting between them. Germline V CDR1 and CDR2: DFQATT, SNEGSKA (reference sequence). This chain's CDR3 is CSAPASGPGNTEAFF. In nucleotides, the CDR3 is TGCAGTGCCCCGGCCTCCGGGCCCGGGAACACTGAAGCTTTCTTT.